This T cell receptor (beta chain) was recorded in a study of blood T cell repertoires in COVID-19. Study background: PBMCs, B-cell-depleted T cells, or T cells were the source of the cDNA or gDNA that made up the material.

The method was immunoSEQ multiplex PCR; TCRdb's version includes in-frame clones alone and lacks a portion of them. The sample contains approximately 120,000 clones, 86% of which appear only once. The germline V and J ends were trimmed by 1 base and 8 bases, with 12 bases remaining between them. Germline CDR1 is SGHAT and CDR2 is FQNNGV. This CDR3 region has 14 residues. The sequenced sample consisted of peripheral blood. The TCR originated in a human donor in a cohort sampled during active COVID-19. The J gene is TRBJ2-1, the V gene TRBV11-2, with a weak D call TRBD2 (5 bases). This CDR3 reads CASSLVTGNDEQFF. The CDR3 coding sequence is TGTGCCAGCAGCTTAGTAACGGGAAATGATGAGCAGTTCTTC.